Below, 13 T cell receptor beta chains from the same sample are listed, as sequenced in a study of OX40 agonist ivuxolimab in advanced cancers. Here immunoSEQ multiplex PCR was the method, and the copy in TCRdb shows in-frame clones only, minus some. The sample has under 90,000 clones, 90% seen once. The source material was CD4+ or CD8+ T cells sorted from blood, sampled in a trial of the OX40 agonist ivuxolimab. These receptors were collected from an adult with an advanced solid tumor such as melanoma, head and neck, liver or kidney cancer.

The chain has TRBV11-3 and TRBJ2-3; a possible D gene is TRBD2 (6 bases). Trimming took 8 bases from V and 2 from J, leaving 14 bases between them. The CDR3 loop spans 14 amino acids. Germline loops: CDR1 SGHNT, CDR2 YENEEA. CDR3 region: CASGVSGVTDTQYF. CDR3 DNA: TGTGCCAGCGGGGTTAGCGGAGTCACAGATACGCAGTATTTT.

The table lists this clone with a count of one. The chain has TRBV7-2 and TRBJ2-1, with 8 nucleotides matching TRBD1. Losses at the gene ends were 5 bases for V and 4 bases for J; bases not matched to a gene: 4. Germline V gene lookup returns CDR1 SGHTA and CDR2 FQGNSA. The CDR3 loop spans 14 amino acids. The CDR3 nucleotides read TGTGCCAGCAGCCCGGGACAGGCTTACAATGAGCAGTTCTTC. It encodes CASSPGQAYNEQFF.

The V gene is TRBV5-4, the J gene TRBJ2-2; either TRBD1 or TRBD2 may fit D (7 bases each). Trimming removed 4 bases from V and 0 bases from J, with 13 bases in between. This CDR3 is 16 amino acids long. CDR1 is SGHNT and CDR2 is YYREEE in the germline V gene (reference sequence). This CDR3 is CASSPGGTANTGELFF. The CDR3 region has the DNA TGTGCCAGCAGCCCCGGGGGGACAGCGAACACCGGGGAGCTGTTTTTT.

This clone was counted a single time. The V gene is TRBV2, the J gene TRBJ1-6; D is perhaps TRBD1 (5 bases). Germline CDR1 SNHLY, CDR2 FYNNEI. The CDR3 spans 13 residues. V was pared by 11 bases and J by 3 bases, with 11 bases between. The CDR3 bases are TGTGCCGGGACCCGAGACTATAATTCACCCCTCCACTTT. Translating it yields CAGTRDYNSPLHF. Drawing the rest from reference TRBV2 and TRBJ1-6, the complete variable domain is EPEVTQTPSHQVTQMGQEVILRCVPISNHLYFYWYRQILGQKVEFLVSFYNNEISEKSEIFDDQFSVERPDGSNFTLKIRSTKLEDSAMYFCAGTRDYNSPLHFGNGTRLTVT.

The genes are TRBV28 and TRBJ1-1; 7 nucleotides match TRBD1. Trimming took 0 bases from V and 5 from J; bases not matched to a gene: 6. Germline V gene sequence: CDR1 MDHEN, CDR2 SYDVKM. The CDR3 contains 15 residues. CDR3 sequence: CASSLWGDSQTEAFF. The CDR3 DNA is TGTGCCAGCAGTTTATGGGGGGACAGTCAGACTGAAGCTTTCTTT.

This rearrangement joins TRBV30 to TRBJ1-1, with D unresolved. Germline assignment: CDR1 GTSNPN and CDR2 SVGIG (reference sequence). The CDR3 is 15 residues long. The germline V and J ends were trimmed by 0 bases and 1 base, with 12 bases remaining between them. The CDR3 DNA reads TGTGCCTGGAGTGTACAAGGGTGGCGGAACACTGAAGCTTTCTTT. This encodes CAWSVQGWRNTEAFF.

The chain uses TRBV9 and TRBJ2-2, with D unresolved. The CDR3 is 14 amino acids. Germline V gene lookup returns CDR1 SGDLS and CDR2 YYNGEE. Trimming left V 0 bases short and J 4 bases short, with 7 bases between. Here the CDR3 reads CASSVAAATGELFF. CDR3 DNA: TGTGCCAGCAGCGTAGCTGCCGCCACCGGGGAGCTGTTTTTT.

The rearrangement links TRBV6-1 to TRBJ1-2; possible D gene TRBD1, 5 bases. Germline-derived CDR1 and CDR2 are MNHNS and SASEGT. This CDR3 is built from 13 residues. V was shortened by 6 bases and J by 3 bases, with 11 bases between the two germline ends. The CDR3 sequence: CASSKVGDYGYTF. The CDR3 DNA is TGTGCCAGCAGCAAAGTGGGGGACTATGGCTACACCTTC.

V is TRBV5-4 and J is TRBJ2-7; D ambiguous. The CDR3 totals 16 residues. The germline V and J ends were trimmed by 0 bases and 3 bases, with 16 bases remaining between them. Germline-derived CDR1 and CDR2 are SGHNT and YYREEE (reference sequence). Here the CDR3 DNA reads TGTGCCAGCAGCTTGGGGACGGCGAAAACTTTCTACGAGCAGTACTTC. Amino acids: CASSLGTAKTFYEQYF.

This CDR3 reads CASSPGFTTEAFF. The DNA for the CDR3 is TGTGCCAGCAGTCCAGGGTTTACGACTGAAGCTTTCTTT. The V and J genes are TRBV27 and TRBJ1-1, with a tentative D call TRBD1 (5 bases). The ends were cut back, 5 bases at V and 5 bases at J, with 12 bases in the middle. The CDR3 is made up of 13 amino acids. Germline V gene data show CDR1 as MNHEY and CDR2 as SMNVEV (reference sequence).

The rearrangement joins TRBV12-5 to TRBJ2-1; the D gene is possibly TRBD1 (5 bases). The ends were cut back, 6 bases at V and 13 bases at J, with 13 bases in the middle. This CDR3 contains 11 residues. From germline, CDR1 is LGHNT and CDR2 FRNRAP. CDR3 bases: TGTGCTAGTGGCCAAGGGGCCGCACAGTTCTTC. This codes for CASGQGAAQFF.

This clone was seen just once. V usage is TRBV2 and J usage is TRBJ2-3; D is undetermined. The V gene lost 6 bases and the J gene lost 0 bases, with 4 bases spanning the gap. In germline, CDR1 is SNHLY, CDR2 FYNNEI. This CDR3 contains 12 residues. The CDR3 DNA follows: TGTGCCAGCAGGGGGAGCACAGATACGCAGTATTTT. Its protein product is CASRGSTDTQYF. Complete variable domain (other parts from reference TRBV2 and TRBJ2-3): EPEVTQTPSHQVTQMGQEVILRCVPISNHLYFYWYRQILGQKVEFLVSFYNNEISEKSEIFDDQFSVERPDGSNFTLKIRSTKLEDSAMYFCASRGSTDTQYFGPGTRLTVL.

This chain joins TRBV28 and TRBJ1-5, with TRBD1 as a possible D gene (5 bases). This CDR3 spans 15 amino acids. V gave up 8 bases and J gave up 6 bases, with 20 bases separating them. Germline CDR1 is MDHEN and CDR2 is SYDVKM. The CDR3 DNA sequence: TGTGCCAGCGGAAGGGCCACGGCGGGGGGTCAGCCCCAGCATTTT. Translated, it gives CASGRATAGGQPQHF.